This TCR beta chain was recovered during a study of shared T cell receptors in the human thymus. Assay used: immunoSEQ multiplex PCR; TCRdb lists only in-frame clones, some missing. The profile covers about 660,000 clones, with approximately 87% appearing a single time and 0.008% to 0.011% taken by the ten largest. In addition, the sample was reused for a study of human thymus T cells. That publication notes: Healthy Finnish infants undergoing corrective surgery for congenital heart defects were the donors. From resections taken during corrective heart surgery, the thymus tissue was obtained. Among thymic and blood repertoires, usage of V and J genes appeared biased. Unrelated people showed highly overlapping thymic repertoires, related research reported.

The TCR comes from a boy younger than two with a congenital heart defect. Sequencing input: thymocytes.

Written as DNA, the CDR3 is TGTGCCACCAGCAGAGAGCTCCAGGACAGGGCCCCCACCGGGGAGCTGTTTTTT. It yields the protein CATSRELQDRAPTGELFF. This chain uses TRBV15 with TRBJ2-2, with 8 bases that match TRBD1. V dropped 0 bases and J dropped 4; count of bases not matched to a gene: 10. The CDR3 consists of 18 residues. CDR1 is LNHNV, CDR2 YYDKDF, per germline (reference sequence). The full variable domain, in which reference TRBV15 and TRBJ2-2 provide the parts outside the CDR3, is DAMVIQNPRYQVTQFGKPVTLSCSQTLNHNVMYWYQQKSSQAPKLLFHYYDKDFNNEADTPDNFQSRRPNTSFCFLDIRSPGLGDTAMYLCATSRELQDRAPTGELFFGEGSRLTVL.